This TCR beta chain was found in a study of beta chain features in type 1 diabetes (dated by TCRdb to 2016 to 2018). Turning to the overall study: Patients and healthy donors did not differ in mean age, gender distribution, total cell number or subset yield. A total of roughly 98,000,000 sorted cells were examined across all samples, and a strong correlation was observed between cell number per subset and RNA yield. The study compared the TCRB repertoires of sorted circulating CD4+ T cell subsets in recently diagnosed type 1 diabetes patients with those in matched healthy donors. Regulatory and stem cell-like memory subsets were isolated from only 8 patients and roughly eight healthy donors, whereas naive and central memory subsets came from all 28 donors.

For this chain, trimming is 4 bases at the V end and 7 bases at the J end, and the number of junction bases without a gene match is 7. The germline V gene sets CDR1 to SNHLY and CDR2 to FYNNEI. Inclusive of the bounding cysteine and phenylalanine, the CDR3 is 15 residues long. CDR3 DNA only is kept here, 45 bases in frame from base 1. The paper as a whole reports these results and caveats: A moderate but significant shortening of TCRB CDR3 length was observed in type 1 diabetes patients in all four CD4+ subsets. Because cDNA was sequenced instead of genomic DNA, activated cells with high expression could be over-represented, although the groups did not differ in activation or CD3 levels. Naive, central memory and regulatory TCRB repertoires appeared more similar among patients than among healthy donors. PCR might favor shorter templates, but patient and control samples were amplified and corrected together, so any skew would affect both groups equally. Because small numbers of individuals were included in the HLA sub-analyses, any influence of HLA type on TCRB rearrangement was left unresolved. At VDJ recombination sites, type 1 diabetes patients had fewer insertions and more deleted nucleotides, which implies abnormalities in thymic rearrangement.

Each donor gave one peripheral blood draw, averaging around 0.11 L, which was collected into heparinised tubes. A BD FACSAria II was used to sort naive, central memory, regulatory and stem cell-like memory CD4+ T cells with a panel that included CD45RO, CCR7, CD25, CD127, CD95 and CD27. All sorted populations exceeded 98% purity. Right away, PBMCs were isolated by Lymphoprep density gradient centrifugation and were stained directly, with no culture step. So that batch effects would be minimized, each experiment stained and sorted samples in pairs, pairing one healthy donor with one patient. This clone was picked up a small number of times. The target of this receptor is not known. No base quality values were provided; no much bigger clone lies one nucleotide off. The entire amount of isolated RNA was reverse transcribed using the High Capacity cDNA Reverse Transcription Kit, so the sequenced TCRB transcripts were expressed ones. Deep immunoSEQ sequencing was performed on naive, central memory and regulatory T cell samples, with an average of roughly 3.3 million total reads per sample. Sorted cells were lysed in RLT buffer, and RNA was extracted using DNase-treated RNeasy Micro or Mini kits according to cell number. To prevent cross-contamination, every cell subset was processed on its own, while patient and healthy donor samples were processed together. Using the immunoSEQ multiplex PCR, TCRB sequences were amplified from cDNA into 87-bp fragments spanning the CDR3 region. Sequencing of the amplicons was performed on the Illumina HiSeq platform. The paper's data handling went like this. PCR bias was computationally corrected using synthetic template baselines, reads within Hamming distance 2 were collapsed, and singletons that could not be merged were discarded. Reads were aligned against IMGT to assign V, D and J genes, CDR3 length and insertions or deletions at six rearrangement sites. Clonotype counts were normalized to sorted cell number within each subset before computing true diversity and Gini coefficients with the tcR R package. The overlap coefficient, calculated on TCRB nucleotide sequences, was used to quantify repertoire sharing. The table was pulled from immuneACCESS by TCRdb, which kept in-frame rearrangements only. Such tables lose some clones; where checked, under half of the loss comes from unresolved V genes, and the rest has no known cause. That table furnishes V, J and clone size, whereas the DNA furnished D and trimming. This sample holds more than 300,000 clones; roughly 8% were observed only once. In total, the top ten clones hold around 0.44% of the sample.

The sequencing input was central memory CD4+ T cells from blood. This sequence uses TRBV2 and TRBJ2-1; 10 central nucleotides agree with TRBD1. The clonotype comes from a woman aged 18-29 years in good health. The bases are TGTGCCAGCAGTGCGGAGGGACAGGGGAAAAATGAGCAGTTCTTC. It is translated as CASSAEGQGKNEQFF.